This T cell receptor beta chain was identified during a study of blood T cell repertoires in COVID-19. The V end lost 3 bases, the J end lost 10 bases, and 23 bases lay between the germline ends. The germline CDR1 and CDR2 sequences are SGHNT and YYREEE (reference sequence). The CDR3 covers 16 residues. The data were produced by immunoSEQ multiplex PCR, yet TCRdb's version contains in-frame clones alone and is incomplete. Of 110,000 to 150,000 clones in the sample, under 90% were seen once. The TCR sequence derives from a human donor in a cohort sampled during active COVID-19. This chain links TRBV5-4 with TRBJ2-1; maybe TRBD2 (8 bases). The sample consisted of peripheral blood. CDR3 region: CASSSYSGTAGGEQFF. The CDR3 coding sequence is TGTGCCAGCAGCTCCTATAGCGGGACAGCCGGCGGGGAGCAGTTCTTC.